Ten or more counts support the clone carrying this TCR beta chain. Its antigen remains unidentified. Germline values: CDR1 MDHEN, CDR2 SYDVKM. V was pared by 7 bases and J by 2 bases, with 12 bases between. The CDR3 is 13 residues long. TCR beta CDR3 region amplification was performed from RNA transcripts. A set of HTBI primers served as the primers for a first-round RT-PCR of the TCR CDR3. TCRdb redid the calling of the multiplex PCR reads with MiXCR, one entry per CDR3 protein. The sample records roughly 500,000 distinct CDR3 sequences, approximately 24% being singletons. This record belongs to a study of T cells in Graves' hyperthyroidism and ophthalmopathy. For the study at large: Upon initial diagnosis and before any treatment, peripheral blood was collected.

Study outcomes and limitations: The model forecast ophthalmopathy, anticipating it by a median about six months before onset.

The rearrangement joins TRBV28 to TRBJ2-7; D is unclear. The sequence was obtained from a woman aged 25-40 years with Graves' ophthalmopathy. Sequencing used blood. The CDR3 loop reads CASTSPPAYEQYF. The CDR3 DNA follows: TGTGCCAGCACATCCCCCCCCGCCTACGAGCAGTACTTC.